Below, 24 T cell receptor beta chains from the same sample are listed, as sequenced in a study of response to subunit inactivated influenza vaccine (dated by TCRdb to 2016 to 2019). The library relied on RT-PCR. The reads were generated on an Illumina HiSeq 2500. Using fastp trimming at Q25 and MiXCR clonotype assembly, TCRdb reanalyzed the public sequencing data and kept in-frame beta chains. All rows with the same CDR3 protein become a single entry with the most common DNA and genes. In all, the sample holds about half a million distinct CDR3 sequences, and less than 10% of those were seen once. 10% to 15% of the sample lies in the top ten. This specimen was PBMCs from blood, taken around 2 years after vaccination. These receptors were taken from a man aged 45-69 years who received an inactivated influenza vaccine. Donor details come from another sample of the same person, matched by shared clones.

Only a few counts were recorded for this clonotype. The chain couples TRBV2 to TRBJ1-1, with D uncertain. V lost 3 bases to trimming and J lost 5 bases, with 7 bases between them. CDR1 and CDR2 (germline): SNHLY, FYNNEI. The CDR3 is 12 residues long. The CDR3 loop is CASSETVTEAFF. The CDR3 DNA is TGTGCCAGCAGTGAGACGGTGACTGAAGCTTTCTTT. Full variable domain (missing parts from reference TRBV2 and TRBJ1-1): EPEVTQTPSHQVTQMGQEVILRCVPISNHLYFYWYRQILGQKVEFLVSFYNNEISEKSEIFDDQFSVERPDGSNFTLKIRSTKLEDSAMYFCASSETVTEAFFGQGTRLTVV.

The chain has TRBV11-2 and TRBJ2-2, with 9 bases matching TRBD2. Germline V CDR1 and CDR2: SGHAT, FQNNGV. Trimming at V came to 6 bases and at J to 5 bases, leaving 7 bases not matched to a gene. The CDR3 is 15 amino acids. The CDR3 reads CASSPSGGWTGELFF. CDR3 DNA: TGTGCCAGCAGTCCAAGCGGGGGGTGGACCGGGGAGCTGTTTTTT.

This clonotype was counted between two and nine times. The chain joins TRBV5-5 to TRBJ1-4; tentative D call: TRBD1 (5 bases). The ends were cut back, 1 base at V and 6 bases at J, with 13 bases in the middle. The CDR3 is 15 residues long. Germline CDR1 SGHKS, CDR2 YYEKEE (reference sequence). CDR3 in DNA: TGTGCCAGCAGCTTGAGTCGACAGTCGGATGAAAAACTGTTTTTT. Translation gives CASSLSRQSDEKLFF.

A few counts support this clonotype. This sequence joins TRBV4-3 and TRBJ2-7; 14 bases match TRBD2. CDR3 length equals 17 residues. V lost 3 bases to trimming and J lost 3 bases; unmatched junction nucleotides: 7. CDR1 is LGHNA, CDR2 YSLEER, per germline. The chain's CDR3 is CASSQGLAGEGLYEQYF. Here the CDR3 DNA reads TGCGCCAGCAGCCAGGGACTAGCGGGAGAGGGACTCTACGAGCAGTACTTC.

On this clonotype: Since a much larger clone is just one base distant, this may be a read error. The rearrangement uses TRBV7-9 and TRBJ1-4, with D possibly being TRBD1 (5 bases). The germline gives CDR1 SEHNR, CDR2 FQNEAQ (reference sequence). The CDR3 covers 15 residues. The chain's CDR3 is CASSSGRAPNEKLSF. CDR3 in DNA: TGTGCCAGCAGCTCCGGCAGGGCTCCTAATGAAAAACTGTCTTTT.

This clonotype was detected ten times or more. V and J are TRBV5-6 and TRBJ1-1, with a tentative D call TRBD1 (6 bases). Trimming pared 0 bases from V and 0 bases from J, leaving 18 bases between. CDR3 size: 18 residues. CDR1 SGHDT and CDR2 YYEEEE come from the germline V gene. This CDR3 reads CASSLGPDRIYMNTEAFF. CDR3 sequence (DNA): TGTGCCAGCAGCTTGGGACCAGACAGGATCTACATGAACACTGAAGCTTTCTTT.

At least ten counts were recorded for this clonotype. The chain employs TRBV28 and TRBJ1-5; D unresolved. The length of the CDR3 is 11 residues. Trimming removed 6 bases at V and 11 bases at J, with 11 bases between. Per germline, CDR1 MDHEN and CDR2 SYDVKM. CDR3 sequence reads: CASRYSAAQHF. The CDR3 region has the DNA TGTGCCAGCAGGTACAGTGCAGCCCAGCATTTT.

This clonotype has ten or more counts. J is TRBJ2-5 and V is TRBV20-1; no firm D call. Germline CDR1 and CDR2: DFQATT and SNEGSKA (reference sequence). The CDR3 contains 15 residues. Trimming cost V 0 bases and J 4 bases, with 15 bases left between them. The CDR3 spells CSARDAQAPGETQYF. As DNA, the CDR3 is TGCAGTGCTAGAGATGCCCAGGCCCCAGGAGAGACCCAGTACTTC.

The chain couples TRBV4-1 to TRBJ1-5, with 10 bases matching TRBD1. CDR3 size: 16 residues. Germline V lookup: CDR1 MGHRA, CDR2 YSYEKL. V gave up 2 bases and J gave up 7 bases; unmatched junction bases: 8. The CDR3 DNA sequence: TGCGCCAGCAGCCAAACCCCGGGACAGGGGCCCCAGCCCCAGCATTTT. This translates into CASSQTPGQGPQPQHF.

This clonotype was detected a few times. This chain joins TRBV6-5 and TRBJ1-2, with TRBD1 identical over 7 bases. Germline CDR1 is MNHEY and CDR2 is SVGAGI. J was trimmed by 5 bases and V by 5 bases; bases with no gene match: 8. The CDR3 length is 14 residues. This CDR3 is CASSTDRVGYGYTF. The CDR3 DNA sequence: TGTGCCAGCAGTACCGACAGGGTGGGATATGGCTACACCTTC.

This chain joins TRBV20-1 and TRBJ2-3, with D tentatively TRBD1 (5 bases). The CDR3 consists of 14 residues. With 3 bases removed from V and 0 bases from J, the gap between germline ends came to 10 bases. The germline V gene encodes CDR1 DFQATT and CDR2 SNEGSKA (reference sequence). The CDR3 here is CSASSRVSTDTQYF. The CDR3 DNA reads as TGCAGTGCTAGTAGCAGGGTTAGCACAGATACGCAGTATTTT.

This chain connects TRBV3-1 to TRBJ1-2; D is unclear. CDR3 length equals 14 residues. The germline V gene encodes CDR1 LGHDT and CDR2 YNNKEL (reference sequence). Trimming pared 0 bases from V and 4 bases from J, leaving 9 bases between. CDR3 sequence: CASSQDTILYGYTF. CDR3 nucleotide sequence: TGTGCCAGCAGCCAAGATACGATCCTCTATGGCTACACCTTC.

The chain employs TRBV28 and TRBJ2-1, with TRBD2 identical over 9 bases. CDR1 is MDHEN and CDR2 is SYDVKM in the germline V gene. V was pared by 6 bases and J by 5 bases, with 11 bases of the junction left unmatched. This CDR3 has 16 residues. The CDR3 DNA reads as TGTGCCAGCAGACCGTCTAGCGGGGCGGGGGACAATGAGCAGTTCTTC. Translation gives CASRPSSGAGDNEQFF.

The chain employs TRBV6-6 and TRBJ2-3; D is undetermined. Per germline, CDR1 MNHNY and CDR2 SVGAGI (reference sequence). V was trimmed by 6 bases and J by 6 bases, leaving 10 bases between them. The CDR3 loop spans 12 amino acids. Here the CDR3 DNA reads TGTGCCAGCAGCCCCCCCTTGGATACGCAGTATTTT. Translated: CASSPPLDTQYF.

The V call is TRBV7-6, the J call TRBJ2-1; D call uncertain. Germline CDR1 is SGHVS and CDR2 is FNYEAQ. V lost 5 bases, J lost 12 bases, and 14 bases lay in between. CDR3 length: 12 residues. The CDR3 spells CASSGYYPGQFF. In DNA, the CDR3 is TGTGCCAGCAGCGGCTACTACCCCGGGCAGTTCTTC. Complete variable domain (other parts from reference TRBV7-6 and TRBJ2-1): GAGVSQSPRYKVTKRGQDVALRCDPISGHVSLYWYRQALGQGPEFLTYFNYEAQQDKSGLPNDRFSAERPEGSISTLTIQRTEQRDSAMYRCASSGYYPGQFFGPGTRLTVL.

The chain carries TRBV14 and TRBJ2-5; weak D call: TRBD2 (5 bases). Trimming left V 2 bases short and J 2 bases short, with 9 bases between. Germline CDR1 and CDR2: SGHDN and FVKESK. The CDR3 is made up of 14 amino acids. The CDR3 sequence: CASSQLGLQETQYF. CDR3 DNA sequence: TGTGCCAGCAGCCAACTCGGACTTCAAGAGACCCAGTACTTC. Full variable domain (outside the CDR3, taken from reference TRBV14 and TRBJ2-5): EAGVTQFPSHSVIEKGQTVTLRCDPISGHDNLYWYRRVMGKEIKFLLHFVKESKQDESGMPNNRFLAERTGGTYSTLKVQPAELEDSGVYFCASSQLGLQETQYFGPGTRLLVL.

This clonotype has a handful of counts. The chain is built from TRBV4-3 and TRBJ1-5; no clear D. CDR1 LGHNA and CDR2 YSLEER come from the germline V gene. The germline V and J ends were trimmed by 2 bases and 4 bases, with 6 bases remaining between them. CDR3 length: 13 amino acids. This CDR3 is CASSQQRNQPQHF. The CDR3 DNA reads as TGCGCCAGCAGCCAACAGAGGAATCAGCCCCAGCATTTT.

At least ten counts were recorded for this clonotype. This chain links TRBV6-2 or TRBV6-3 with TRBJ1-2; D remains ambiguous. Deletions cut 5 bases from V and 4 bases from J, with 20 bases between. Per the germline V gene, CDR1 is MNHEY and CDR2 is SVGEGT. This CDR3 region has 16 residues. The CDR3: CASSRGPDKQIYGYTF. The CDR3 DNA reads TGTGCCAGCAGTCGAGGGCCCGACAAACAGATCTATGGCTACACCTTC.

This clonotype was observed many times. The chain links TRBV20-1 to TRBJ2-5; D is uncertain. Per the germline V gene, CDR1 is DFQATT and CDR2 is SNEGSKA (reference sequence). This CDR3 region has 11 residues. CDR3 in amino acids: CSARLQETQYF. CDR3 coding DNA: TGCAGCGCAAGGTTGCAAGAGACCCAGTACTTC.

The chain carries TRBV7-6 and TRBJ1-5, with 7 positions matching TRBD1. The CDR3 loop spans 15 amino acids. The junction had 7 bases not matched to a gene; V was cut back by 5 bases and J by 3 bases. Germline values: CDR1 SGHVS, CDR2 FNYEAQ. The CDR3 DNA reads TGTGCCAGCAGCCCCGGGACAGTCGTCAATCAGCCCCAGCATTTT. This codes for CASSPGTVVNQPQHF. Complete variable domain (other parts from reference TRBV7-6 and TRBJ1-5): GAGVSQSPRYKVTKRGQDVALRCDPISGHVSLYWYRQALGQGPEFLTYFNYEAQQDKSGLPNDRFSAERPEGSISTLTIQRTEQRDSAMYRCASSPGTVVNQPQHFGDGTRLSIL.

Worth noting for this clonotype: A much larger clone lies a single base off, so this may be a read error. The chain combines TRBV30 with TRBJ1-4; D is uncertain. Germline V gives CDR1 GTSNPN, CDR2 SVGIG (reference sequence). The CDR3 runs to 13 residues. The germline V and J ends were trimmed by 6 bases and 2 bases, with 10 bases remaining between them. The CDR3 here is CACQKTTNEKLFF. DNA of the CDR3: TGTGCCTGCCAGAAGACGACTAATGAAAAACTGTTTTTT.

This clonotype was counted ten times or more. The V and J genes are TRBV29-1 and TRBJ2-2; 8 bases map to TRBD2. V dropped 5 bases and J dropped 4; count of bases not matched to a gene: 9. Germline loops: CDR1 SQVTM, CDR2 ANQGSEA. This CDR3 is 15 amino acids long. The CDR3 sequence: CSVQAGAERTGELFF. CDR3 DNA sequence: TGCAGCGTTCAAGCGGGGGCCGAACGCACCGGGGAGCTGTTTTTT.

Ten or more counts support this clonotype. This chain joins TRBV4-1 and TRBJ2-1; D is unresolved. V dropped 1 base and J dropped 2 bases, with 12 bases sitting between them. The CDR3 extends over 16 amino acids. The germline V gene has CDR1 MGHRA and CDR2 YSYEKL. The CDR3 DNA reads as TGCGCCAGCAGCCAAGTAGCCGCACCTACCTACAATGAGCAGTTCTTC. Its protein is CASSQVAAPTYNEQFF.

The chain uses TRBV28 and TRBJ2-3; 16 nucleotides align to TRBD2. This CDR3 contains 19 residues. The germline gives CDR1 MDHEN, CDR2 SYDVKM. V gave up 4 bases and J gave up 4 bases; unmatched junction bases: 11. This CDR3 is CASSSPGTSGRAKPDTQYF. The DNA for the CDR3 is TGTGCCAGCAGTTCTCCCGGGACTAGCGGGAGGGCCAAACCAGATACGCAGTATTTT.